This entry lists 9 T cell receptor delta chains sequenced from one sample in a study of gammadelta T cells in human blood. TCRdb reapplied CATT to the RT-PCR reads. The table records about 970 delta-chain clones, approximately 40% of them present only once. Input material: non-Vgamma9Vdelta2 gamma-delta T cells from infant blood. The receptors stem from a human donor.

On this clone itself: This likely reflects a read error, since a far larger clone is one base away. Different DNA sequences within this sample yield the same CDR3. This chain connects TRDV3 to TRDJ2; 12 bases line up with TRDD3. Germline values: CDR1 TVYSNPD, CDR2 GDNSRS (reference sequence). With 4 bases clipped from V and 7 bases from J, the junction kept 28 bases outside the gene matches. The CDR3 loop spans 21 amino acids. CDR3 DNA: TGTGCCTCCGGGGGTTCCTACAGGAGTACTGGGGGATACACTCCTAGAGCACAACTCTTCTTT. As protein: CASGGSYRSTGGYTPRAQLFF.

This clone was found a few times. A read error may explain this, as a much larger clone is one base away. The same CDR3 arises from other DNA sequences in this sample as well. V is TRAV36/DV7 and J is TRDJ1; either TRDD2 or TRDD3 may supply D (6 bases each). The CDR3 extends over 20 amino acids. V lost 2 bases and J 5 bases, leaving 34 bases between the germline ends. CDR1 is VTNFRS, CDR2 LTSSGIE, per germline (reference sequence). CDR3: CAVDVPFLRGSSTFPDKLIF. The CDR3 coding sequence is TGTGCTGTGGACGTACCTTTCCTAAGGGGATCCTCCACGTTTCCTGATAAACTCATCTTT. Combining the CDR3 with reference TRAV36/DV7 and TRDJ1 gives the whole variable domain EDKVVQSPLSLVVHEGDTVTLNCSYEVTNFRSLLWYKQEKKAPTFLFMLTSSGIEKKSGRLSSILDKKELSSILNITATQTGDSAIYLCAVDVPFLRGSSTFPDKLIFGKGTRVTVEP.

Comment on this clone: A far larger clone is just one base off, so this is likely a read error. The same CDR3 can be traced to other DNA sequences in this sample. The rearrangement joins TRDV1 to TRDJ2, with 10 bases identical to TRDD3. J lost 8 bases, V lost 0 bases, and 15 bases had no gene match. This CDR3 region has 19 residues. Germline V gene lookup returns CDR1 TSWWSYY and CDR2 QGS. The CDR3 coding sequence is TGTGCTCTTGGGGAACTCGACGGGATAGGGGGATACGCGTCTGCACAACTCTTCTTT. It specifies CALGELDGIGGYASAQLFF.

Concerning this clone: Since a much larger clone is just one base distant, this may be a read error. This sample includes further DNA sequences coding for the same CDR3. The rearrangement joins TRDV1 to TRDJ1, with 10 bases identical to TRDD3. The CDR3 sequence is 23 residues long. Germline CDR1 TSWWSYY, CDR2 QGS. The chain's CDR3 is CALGAPERPSQDYWGIYTDKLIF. The DNA for the CDR3 is TGTGCTCTTGGGGCTCCGGAACGGCCTTCCCAGGATTACTGGGGGATCTACACTGATAAACTCATCTTT.

This clone showed up just once. A far larger clone is one nucleotide away, so this likely arose from a read error. This chain joins TRDV3 and TRDJ2, with TRDD3 matching 11 bases. This CDR3 is 16 amino acids long. Germline loops: CDR1 TVYSNPD, CDR2 GDNSRS (reference sequence). J was trimmed by 3 bases and V by 1 base; bases with no gene match: 7. CDR3 DNA sequence: TGTGCCTTTAATCGACTGGGGGATATTGTGACAGCACAACTCTTCTTT. It is translated as CAFNRLGDIVTAQLFF. Complete variable domain (other parts from reference TRDV3 and TRDJ2): CDKVTQSSPDQTVASGSEVVLLCTYDTVYSNPDLFWYRIRPDYSFQFVFYGDNSRSEGADFTQGRFSVKHILTQKAFHLVISPVRTEDSATYYCAFNRLGDIVTAQLFFGKGTQLIVEP.

In the case of this clone: Given a much more abundant clone one base away, this may be a read error. Distinct nucleotide sequences in the sample also encode this CDR3. This chain connects TRDV1 to TRDJ1; weak D call: TRDD3 (6 bases). Germline CDR1 TSWWSYY, CDR2 QGS. The CDR3 has 20 residues. The CDR3 DNA sequence: TGTGCTCTTGGGGAAGGGTTGGTTCCCCATGCTGGGGACGACACAGATAAACTCATCTTT. The encoded protein is CALGEGLVPHAGDDTDKLIF.

Judged by abundance, this clone is large. Additional DNA sequences in this sample encode the identical CDR3. The chain links TRDV2 to TRDJ3; 12 bases align to TRDD3. Trimming at V came to 3 bases and at J to 1 base, leaving 9 bases not matched to a gene. CDR1 and CDR2 from the germline V gene are GEAIGNYY and EKD. The CDR3 totals 20 residues. The CDR3 bases are TGTGCCTGTGACCCGGTACTGGGGGATACCGGATCCTGGGACACCCGACAGATGTTTTTC. Translation: CACDPVLGDTGSWDTRQMFF.

Relative to its sample, this clone is large. Distinct nucleotide sequences in the sample also encode this CDR3. The chain combines TRDV1 with TRDJ1; 11 bases agree with TRDD3. This CDR3 spans 19 amino acids. J was trimmed by 4 bases and V by 0 bases; bases with no gene match: 13. Germline loops: CDR1 TSWWSYY, CDR2 QGS. The CDR3 protein is CALGELPYLGDTGVDKLIF. Here the CDR3 DNA reads TGTGCTCTTGGGGAACTTCCCTACCTGGGGGATACTGGGGTCGATAAACTCATCTTT.

As for this clone: A much larger clone lies a single base off, so this may be a read error. Other nucleotide sequences in the sample specify the same CDR3. The chain combines TRDV1 with TRDJ1; the match to TRDD3 covers 12 bases. The CDR3 runs 24 residues. Germline V gene data show CDR1 as TSWWSYY and CDR2 as QGS. The CDR3, as DNA: TGTGCTCTTGGGCCCGAGGGCCGTACTGGGGGATACCGGGACTACGCCCATTACACTGATAAACTCATCTTT. As protein: CALGPEGRTGGYRDYAHYTDKLIF.